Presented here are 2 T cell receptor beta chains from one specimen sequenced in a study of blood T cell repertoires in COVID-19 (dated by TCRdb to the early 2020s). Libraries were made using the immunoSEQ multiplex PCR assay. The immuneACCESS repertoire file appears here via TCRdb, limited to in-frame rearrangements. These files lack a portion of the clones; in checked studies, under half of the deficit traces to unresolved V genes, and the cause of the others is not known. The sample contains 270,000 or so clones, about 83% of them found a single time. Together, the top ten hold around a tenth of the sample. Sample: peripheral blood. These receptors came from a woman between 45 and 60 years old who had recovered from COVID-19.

The CDR3 region is CASAQSGDYEQYF. The CDR3 DNA sequence: TGCGCCAGCGCCCAATCGGGGGACTACGAGCAGTACTTC. This chain uses TRBV5-1 with TRBJ2-7; D possibly corresponds to TRBD2 (6 bases). Trimming left V 7 bases short and J 3 bases short, with 14 bases between. CDR3 length: 13 residues. From germline, CDR1 is SGHRS and CDR2 YFSETQ. Looking up the rest from reference TRBV5-1 and TRBJ2-7 gives the full variable domain: KAGVTQTPRYLIKTRGQQVTLSCSPISGHRSVSWYQQTPGQGLQFLFEYFSETQRNKGNFPGRFSGRQFSNSRSEMNVSTLELGDSALYLCASAQSGDYEQYFGPGTRLTVT.

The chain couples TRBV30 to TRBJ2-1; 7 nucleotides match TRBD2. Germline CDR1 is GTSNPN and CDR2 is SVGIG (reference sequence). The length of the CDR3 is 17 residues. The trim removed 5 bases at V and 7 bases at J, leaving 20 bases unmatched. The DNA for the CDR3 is TGTGCCTGGGCTACTAGCGAAAAGCCCCTACTCGGGAATGAGCAGTTCTTC. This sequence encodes CAWATSEKPLLGNEQFF.